The rows below give T cell receptor beta chains drawn from one sample of a study of blood T cell repertoires in COVID-19. Clones were sequenced by immunoSEQ multiplex PCR, and TCRdb holds only the in-frame ones, with some missing. The sample holds approximately 120,000 clones, about 80% seen once. Sequencing input: peripheral blood. The origin of the receptors is a human donor in a cohort sampled during active COVID-19. The CDR3 runs from the conserved cysteine through the conserved F or W. The order of the fields is CDR3 protein, CDR3 DNA, D gene, J gene, V gene, clone size. The D gene is left open where the match is weak. Size values are once, few and many counts, or a class for expanded clones, and some rows have none.

CASRSGRKNNEKLFF,TGTGCCAGCAGATCTGGGAGGAAAAACAATGAAAAACTGTTTTTT,.,TRBJ1-4,TRBV6-5,.
CASSQVGRTSSYEQYF,TGCGCCAGCAGCCAAGTAGGAAGGACATCGTCCTACGAGCAGTACTTC,.,TRBJ2-7,TRBV4-1,.
CASSLRAGGLEAFNEQFF,TGCGCCAGCAGCTTGAGAGCGGGGGGCCTCGAGGCGTTCAATGAGCAGTTCTTC,TRBD2,TRBJ2-1,TRBV5-1,.
CASSLSGYGQPQHF,TGCGCCAGCAGCTTGTCCGGGTACGGTCAGCCCCAGCATTTT,.,TRBJ1-5,TRBV5-1,.
CASSQVYRWTANTGELFF,TGTGCCAGCAGCCAAGTCTATAGGTGGACAGCCAACACCGGGGAGCTGTTTTTT,.,TRBJ2-2,TRBV3-1/TRBV3-2,.
CASSLGGQYGYTF,TGTGCCAGCAGCTTAGGCGGACAATATGGCTACACCTTC,.,TRBJ1-2,TRBV7-2,.
CASSLGQGGLEQYF,TGTGCCAGCAGCTTAGGACAGGGGGGTCTCGAGCAGTACTTC,TRBD1,TRBJ2-7,TRBV13,once
CASRRDSSYEQYF,TGTGCCAGCAGACGTGACAGCTCCTACGAGCAGTACTTC,.,TRBJ2-7,TRBV6-5,.
CASSIEGRPYEQYF,TGTGCCAGTAGTATAGAGGGCAGACCCTACGAGCAGTACTTC,.,TRBJ2-7,TRBV19,.
CASSSRVTGTKGNTIYF,TGTGCCAGCAGCTCGCGGGTCACAGGGACGAAGGGAAACACCATATATTTT,.,TRBJ1-3,TRBV7-8,.
CASRMGLAENNEQFF,TGTGCCAGCAGGATGGGGCTAGCGGAGAACAATGAGCAGTTCTTC,TRBD2,TRBJ2-1,TRBV5-4,.
CASSWGLSAADTQYF,TGTGCCAGTAGTTGGGGCCTCTCCGCGGCAGATACGCAGTATTTT,.,TRBJ2-3,TRBV19,.
CASSSILTDSQETQYF,TGTGCCAGCAGCTCGATCTTAACAGACAGTCAAGAGACCCAGTACTTC,.,TRBJ2-5,TRBV7-7,.
CASSLGGAGTDTQYF,TGTGCCAGCAGTTTGGGAGGGGCGGGGACAGATACGCAGTATTTT,TRBD2,TRBJ2-3,TRBV28,.
CASSLLDRDGYTF,TGTGCCAGCAGCTTACTGGACAGGGATGGCTACACCTTC,TRBD1,TRBJ1-2,TRBV7-9,.
CASSGPTGGPNQPQHF,TGTGCCAGCAGCGGACCGACAGGGGGGCCAAACCAGCCCCAGCATTTT,TRBD1,TRBJ1-5,TRBV3-1/TRBV3-2,.
CATEGDTDTQYF,TGTGCCACGGAGGGAGACACAGATACGCAGTATTTT,.,TRBJ2-3,TRBV24-1,.
CASSQNRNQPQHF,TGCGCCAGCAGTCAGAACAGAAATCAGCCCCAGCATTTT,.,TRBJ1-5,TRBV10-2,.
CASSVRYRGPDEKLFF,TGTGCCAGCAGCGTCCGATACAGGGGGCCGGATGAAAAACTGTTTTTT,TRBD1,TRBJ1-4,TRBV3-1/TRBV3-2,.
CASSAHPRGINTGELFF,TGTGCCAGCAGCGCCCATCCCAGGGGGATTAACACCGGGGAGCTGTTTTTT,TRBD1,TRBJ2-2,TRBV7-7,.
CASTSTSGLFF,TGTGCCAGTACCTCGACCTCGGGGCTGTTTTTT,.,TRBJ1-4,TRBV19,few
CASSSGTGGYEQFF,TGTGCCAGTAGTAGCGGGACAGGGGGCTATGAGCAGTTCTTC,TRBD1,TRBJ2-1,TRBV19,.
CASSPFRGVYADTQYF,TGTGCCAGCAGCCCCTTCCGCGGGGTATACGCAGATACGCAGTATTTT,.,TRBJ2-3,TRBV2,.
CASSTLDRTNEKLFF,TGTGCCAGCAGCACACTCGACAGGACTAATGAAAAACTGTTTTTT,.,TRBJ1-4,TRBV6-5,.
CASSLSKRGEAFF,TGTGCCAGCAGTTTATCGAAGAGGGGGGAAGCTTTCTTT,.,TRBJ1-1,TRBV27,.
CASTLTGPYEQYF,TGTGCCAGCACCCTGACAGGACCCTACGAGCAGTACTTC,.,TRBJ2-7,TRBV28,.
CASSYAVSGANVLTF,TGCGCCAGCAGCTACGCGGTCTCTGGGGCCAACGTCCTGACTTTC,.,TRBJ2-6,TRBV5-1,.
CAISLGGGPSDTQYF,TGTGCCATCAGCCTGGGCGGGGGACCCTCAGATACGCAGTATTTT,TRBD2,TRBJ2-3,TRBV10-3,.
CASSPPMGETYEQYF,TGTGCCAGCAGCCCTCCCATGGGAGAGACCTACGAGCAGTACTTC,.,TRBJ2-7,TRBV7-9,.
CASSLQGGIFETQYF,TGTGCCAGCAGCTTACAAGGGGGCATCTTTGAGACCCAGTACTTC,TRBD1,TRBJ2-5,TRBV7-8,.
CATSDAGTGTYEQYF,TGTGCCACCAGTGACGCCGGGACAGGGACCTACGAGCAGTACTTC,TRBD1,TRBJ2-7,TRBV24-1,few
CAISESTGGTEAFF,TGTGCCATCAGTGAGTCTACAGGGGGGACTGAAGCTTTCTTT,TRBD1,TRBJ1-1,TRBV10-3,once
CASSPTQAFSYNEQFF,TGTGCCAGCTCACCGACACAGGCTTTCTCCTACAATGAGCAGTTCTTC,.,TRBJ2-1,TRBV18,.
CASSLEITYEQYF,TGTGCCAGCAGTTTAGAGATTACCTACGAGCAGTACTTC,.,TRBJ2-7,TRBV28,.
CASNRPGQQETQYF,TGTGCCAGCAACCGTCCGGGACAACAAGAGACCCAGTACTTC,.,TRBJ2-5,TRBV2,few
CASSLYWLHSGANVLTF,TGTGCCAGCAGTTTATATTGGTTACACTCTGGGGCCAACGTCCTGACTTTC,.,TRBJ2-6,TRBV27,.
CASSLSGTGTYEQYF,TGTGCCAGCAGTTTATCGGGGACAGGGACGTACGAGCAGTACTTC,TRBD1,TRBJ2-7,TRBV27,.
CASSQDSWTGVAGELFF,TGTGCCAGCAGCCAAGATAGTTGGACAGGGGTGGCCGGGGAGCTGTTTTTT,TRBD1,TRBJ2-2,TRBV3-1/TRBV3-2,.
CASSVHRDTLNYGYTF,TGTGCCAGCAGCGTACACCGGGACACCCTTAACTATGGCTACACCTTC,.,TRBJ1-2,TRBV21-1,once
CASSLVAGNEQFF,TGTGCCAGCAGCTTAGTGGCGGGCAATGAGCAGTTCTTC,.,TRBJ2-1,TRBV7-9,few
CASSIWDRDGGYTF,TGTGCCAGTAGTATCTGGGACAGGGACGGCGGCTACACCTTC,TRBD1,TRBJ1-2,TRBV19,.
CASRAGIPRNGGYTF,TGTGCCAGCAGGGCCGGGATTCCCCGCAACGGTGGCTACACCTTC,.,TRBJ1-2,TRBV6-5,once
CASSRGGPPYEQYF,TGTGCCAGCAGTCGCGGGGGGCCTCCCTACGAGCAGTACTTC,TRBD2,TRBJ2-7,TRBV6-5,.
CATDQGAGNQPQHF,TGTGCCACGGACCAGGGGGCGGGCAATCAGCCCCAGCATTTT,TRBD1,TRBJ1-5,TRBV19,.
CASSAPWGGGGGYTF,TGTGCCAGCAGCGCTCCGTGGGGGGGCGGGGGTGGCTACACCTTC,.,TRBJ1-2,TRBV7-9,.
CASSQFTPGLAGDPRYEQYF,TGTGCCAGCAGCCAATTCACCCCGGGACTAGCGGGAGACCCGCGTTACGAGCAGTACTTC,TRBD2,TRBJ2-7,TRBV3-1/TRBV3-2,.
CASSFGTAPNSPLHF,TGTGCCAGCAGTTTCGGCACAGCTCCTAATTCACCCCTCCACTTT,.,TRBJ1-6,TRBV27,.
CASSPPPGQGAHEQYF,TGTGCCAGCAGTCCCCCCCCGGGACAGGGGGCCCACGAGCAGTACTTC,TRBD1,TRBJ2-7,TRBV28,.
CASSTKQGPATNEKLFF,TGTGCCAGCAGCACAAAACAGGGCCCGGCGACTAATGAAAAACTGTTTTTT,.,TRBJ1-4,TRBV21-1,.
CASSTGTGVLYTGELFF,TGTGCCAGTAGCACCGGGACAGGAGTATTATACACCGGGGAGCTGTTTTTT,TRBD1,TRBJ2-2,TRBV19,.
CASSYSIGAGANVLTF,TGTGCCAGCAGTTACTCTATTGGGGCCGGGGCCAACGTCCTGACTTTC,.,TRBJ2-6,TRBV6-5,.
CATSLGGEQFF,TGTGCCACCAGTTTGGGCGGGGAGCAGTTCTTC,.,TRBJ2-1,TRBV24-1,.
CARRGQGGSYNEQFF,TGTGCCAGAAGAGGACAGGGTGGATCCTACAATGAGCAGTTCTTC,TRBD1,TRBJ2-1,TRBV2,.
CATSDLGQLNEQFF,TGTGCCACCAGTGATTTGGGACAGCTCAATGAGCAGTTCTTC,.,TRBJ2-1,TRBV24-1,.
CASSSRTGGATEAFF,TGTGCCAGCAGCTCTAGGACAGGGGGCGCAACTGAAGCTTTCTTT,TRBD1,TRBJ1-1,TRBV9,.